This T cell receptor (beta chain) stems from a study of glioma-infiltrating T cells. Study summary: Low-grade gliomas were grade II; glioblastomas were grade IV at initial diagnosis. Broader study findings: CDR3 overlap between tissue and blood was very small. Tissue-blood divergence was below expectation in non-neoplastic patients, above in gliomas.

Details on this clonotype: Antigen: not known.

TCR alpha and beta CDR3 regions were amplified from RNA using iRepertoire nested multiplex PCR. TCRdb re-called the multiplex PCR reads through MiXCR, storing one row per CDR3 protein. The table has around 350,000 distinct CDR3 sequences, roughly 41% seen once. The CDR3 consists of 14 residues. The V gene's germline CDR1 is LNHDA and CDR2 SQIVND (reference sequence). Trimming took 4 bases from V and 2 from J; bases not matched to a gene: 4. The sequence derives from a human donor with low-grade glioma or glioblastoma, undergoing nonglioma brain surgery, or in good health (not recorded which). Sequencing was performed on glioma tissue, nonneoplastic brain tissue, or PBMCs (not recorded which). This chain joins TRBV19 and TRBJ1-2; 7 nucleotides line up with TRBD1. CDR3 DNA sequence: TGTGCCAGTAGTACGACAGGGTCCAACTATGGCTACACCTTC. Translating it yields CASSTTGSNYGYTF.